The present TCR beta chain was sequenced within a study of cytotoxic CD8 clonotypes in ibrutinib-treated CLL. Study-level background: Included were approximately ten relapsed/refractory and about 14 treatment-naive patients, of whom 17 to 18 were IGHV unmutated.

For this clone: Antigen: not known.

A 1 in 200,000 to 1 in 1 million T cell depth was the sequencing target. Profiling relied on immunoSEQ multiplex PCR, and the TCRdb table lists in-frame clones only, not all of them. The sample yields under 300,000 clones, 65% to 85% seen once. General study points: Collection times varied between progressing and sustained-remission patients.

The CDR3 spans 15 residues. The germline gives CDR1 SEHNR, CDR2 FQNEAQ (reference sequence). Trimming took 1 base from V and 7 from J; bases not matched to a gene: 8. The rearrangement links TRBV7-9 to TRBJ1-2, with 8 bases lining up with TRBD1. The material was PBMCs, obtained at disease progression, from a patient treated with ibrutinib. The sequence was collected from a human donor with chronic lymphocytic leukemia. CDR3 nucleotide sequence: TGTGCCAGCAGCTTAGAGGGAGCAGGGGGCAGTGGCTACACCTTC. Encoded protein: CASSLEGAGGSGYTF.